This TCR beta chain is drawn from a study of response to subunit inactivated influenza vaccine. The V and J ends lost 7 bases and 5 bases respectively, with 15 bases between them. Looked up from germline, CDR1 is SQVTM and CDR2 is ANQGSEA. The CDR3 length is 12 residues. TCRdb used MiXCR to reprocess the RT-PCR reads, holding one entry per CDR3 protein. Among approximately 570,000 distinct CDR3 sequences listed, under 9% were seen once. Study results and limitations: It was the authors' suggestion that each seasonal influenza vaccination recruits few new T cells.

This clonotype was seen a few times. As yet, its antigen is unknown. This TCR was recovered from a man aged 45-69 years who received an inactivated influenza vaccine. This chain connects TRBV29-1 to TRBJ2-7; D remains unclear. Sequenced material: PBMCs from blood, taken 23 months after vaccination. The CDR3 nucleotides are TGCAGCGCAGGAGACCTGGGGAACGAGCAGTACTTC. Translated, it gives CSAGDLGNEQYF.